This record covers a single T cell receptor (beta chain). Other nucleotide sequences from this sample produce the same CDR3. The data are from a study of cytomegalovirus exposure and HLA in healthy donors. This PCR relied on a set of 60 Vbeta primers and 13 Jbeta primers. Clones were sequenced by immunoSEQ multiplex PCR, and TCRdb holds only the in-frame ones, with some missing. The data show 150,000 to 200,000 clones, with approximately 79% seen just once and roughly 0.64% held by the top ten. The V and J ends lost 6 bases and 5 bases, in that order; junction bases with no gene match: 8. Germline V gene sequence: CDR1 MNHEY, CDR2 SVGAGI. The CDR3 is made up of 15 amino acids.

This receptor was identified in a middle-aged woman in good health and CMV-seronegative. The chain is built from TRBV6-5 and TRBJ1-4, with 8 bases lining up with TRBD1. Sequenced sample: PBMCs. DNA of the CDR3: TGTGCCAGCAGCCTTACCGGGACAGGAAATGAAAAACTGTTTTTT. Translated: CASSLTGTGNEKLFF.